One sample yielded the 32 T cell receptor beta chains listed below, sequenced in a study of T cell repertoires in cytomegalovirus infection. MiXCR, run by TCRdb on the reads, gives a single entry per CDR3 protein. This sample has roughly 990,000 distinct CDR3 sequences, with approximately 31% found just once. These receptors lack a known antigen. The sequences come from cultured CD8+ T cells from PBMCs, collected from culture after CMV antigen stimulation. The origin of the receptors is a human donor in good health (CMV status not recorded). Some clones in this sample may be carry-over from other donors' samples.

The chain links TRBV2 to TRBJ2-3, with TRBD2 matching over 7 bases. Unmatched junction bases numbered 10, after V lost 4 bases and J lost 3 bases. This CDR3 is built from 16 residues. Germline CDR1 is SNHLY and CDR2 is FYNNEI. CDR3 DNA sequence: TGTGCCAGCAGTGGCCCCGGCGGGGGTGGGACAGATACGCAGTATTTT. Amino acids: CASSGPGGGGTDTQYF.

This clonotype was recorded at least ten times. V and J are TRBV7-8 and TRBJ1-2; 7 nucleotides align to TRBD1. Germline CDR1 reads SGHVS; CDR2 reads FQNEAQ. Unmatched junction bases numbered 9, after V lost 5 bases and J lost 3 bases. The CDR3 has 15 residues. The CDR3 sequence is CASSATGDSYYGYTF. The CDR3 nucleotides read TGTGCCAGCAGCGCGACCGGGGACAGTTACTATGGCTACACCTTC.

Comment on this clonotype: This may stem from a read error, because a much larger clone lies one nucleotide away. The chain links TRBV25-1 to TRBJ1-1; D is possibly TRBD1 (5 bases). The length of the CDR3 is 12 residues. Germline V gene lookup returns CDR1 MGHDK and CDR2 SYGVNS. The DNA of the CDR3 is TGTGTCAGCAGTGCAGGGTACACTGAAGCTTTCTTT. This encodes CVSSAGYTEAFF.

This clonotype was counted between two and nine times. The chain has TRBV12-3 or TRBV12-4 and TRBJ2-1; TRBD1 agrees at 9 bases. The CDR3 contains 20 residues. V was clipped by 3 bases and J by 4 bases; unmatched bases: 19. The CDR3 loop reads CASSFYGGEFRQGVYNEQFF. The CDR3, as DNA: TGTGCCAGCAGTTTTTATGGGGGCGAGTTCCGACAGGGGGTATACAATGAGCAGTTCTTC.

The chain combines TRBV6-2 or TRBV6-3 with TRBJ1-1; no reliable D call. The CDR3 loop spans 13 amino acids. Germline loops: CDR1 MNHEY, CDR2 SVGEGT. Trimming took off 7 bases at V and 1 base at J, with 10 bases between the two ends. CDR3 sequence (DNA): TGTGCCAGCACCTCTCGCTCGAACACTGAAGCTTTCTTT. Translating gives CASTSRSNTEAFF.

This clonotype was seen at least ten times. The V and J genes are TRBV7-6 and TRBJ2-7; 10 nucleotides agree with TRBD2. V lost 1 base, J lost 2 bases, and 2 bases stayed unmatched. Germline V gene lookup returns CDR1 SGHVS and CDR2 FNYEAQ. The CDR3 runs 15 residues. Here the CDR3 DNA reads TGTGCCAGCAGCTTAGGCGGGACTAGCGCCTACGAGCAGTACTTC. Residues: CASSLGGTSAYEQYF.

This clonotype was seen many times. This chain joins TRBV27 and TRBJ2-1, with 9 nucleotides matching TRBD2. CDR3 length: 15 residues. The V gene's germline CDR1 is MNHEY and CDR2 SMNVEV (reference sequence). Losses at the gene ends were 8 bases for V and 6 bases for J; bases not matched to a gene: 11. DNA of the CDR3: TGTGCCAGCTGCCCTGGGGCGGGGGGGGTCAATGAGCAGTTCTTC. Protein sequence: CASCPGAGGVNEQFF.

This clonotype was seen more than once but under ten times. V usage is TRBV5-4 and J usage is TRBJ2-2, with no clear D. CDR3 length: 15 amino acids. Germline values: CDR1 SGHNT, CDR2 YYREEE (reference sequence). With 0 bases removed from V and 1 base from J, the gap between germline ends came to 7 bases. The chain's CDR3 is CASSLVALNTGELFF. CDR3 nucleotides: TGTGCCAGCAGCTTGGTGGCATTGAACACCGGGGAGCTGTTTTTT.

This clonotype is a singleton in its sample. The chain couples TRBV29-1 to TRBJ1-1, with D unclear. The CDR3 extends over 11 amino acids. Deletions cut 7 bases from V and 5 bases from J, with 11 bases between. Germline CDR1 reads SQVTM; CDR2 reads ANQGSEA. CDR3 sequence reads: CSAEGRTEAFF. DNA of the CDR3: TGCAGCGCCGAAGGGAGGACTGAAGCTTTCTTT.

The chain joins TRBV6-5 to TRBJ2-7; 11 positions match TRBD2. With 6 bases clipped from V and 5 bases from J, the junction kept 9 bases outside the gene matches. The CDR3 spans 15 residues. Germline CDR1 MNHEY, CDR2 SVGAGI. The CDR3: CASSQLAGGRNEQYF. DNA for the CDR3: TGTGCCAGCAGCCAATTAGCGGGGGGGCGGAACGAGCAGTACTTC.

The rearrangement joins TRBV12-3 or TRBV12-4 to TRBJ1-3; D gene uncertain. CDR3 size: 15 residues. Trimming removed 4 bases from V and 4 bases from J, with 14 bases in between. The CDR3 coding sequence is TGTGCCAGCAGTTCCCGCTCCGGGGTCGGAAACACCATATATTTT. This translates into CASSSRSGVGNTIYF.

V usage is TRBV29-1 and J usage is TRBJ2-1, with D uncertain. Trimming pared 4 bases from V and 1 base from J, leaving 20 bases between. This CDR3 is built from 17 residues. Germline values: CDR1 SQVTM, CDR2 ANQGSEA. CDR3 sequence (DNA): TGCAGCGTTGGAGGCTGGTCAATATTACAGTCCTACAATGAGCAGTTCTTC. Translating gives CSVGGWSILQSYNEQFF.

The V and J genes are TRBV9 and TRBJ1-4; D perhaps matches TRBD1 (5 bases). The CDR3 is 12 residues long. Trimming shortened V by 5 bases and J by 5 bases, and 7 bases separated the two germline ends. From germline, CDR1 is SGDLS and CDR2 YYNGEE. The CDR3 reads CASSRGNEKLFF. Written as DNA, the CDR3 is TGTGCCAGCAGTAGGGGAAATGAAAAACTGTTTTTT.

This clonotype was observed a few times. V gene TRBV6-2 or TRBV6-3 combines with J gene TRBJ2-5; perhaps TRBD1 as D (5 bases). The germline V and J ends were trimmed by 6 bases and 7 bases, with 15 bases remaining between them. Germline V lookup: CDR1 MNHEY, CDR2 SVGEGT. This CDR3 region has 13 residues. The CDR3 region has the DNA TGTGCCAGCAGCGGACATGGAGTTTGGACCCAGTACTTC. Protein: CASSGHGVWTQYF.

This clonotype showed up just a few times. The gene calls are TRBV13 and TRBJ1-5; D gene ambiguous. Trimming removed 0 bases from V and 2 bases from J, with 8 bases in between. Per germline, CDR1 PRHDT and CDR2 FYEKMQ (reference sequence). The length of the CDR3 is 15 residues. CDR3 loop: CASSLGGLRNQPQHF. The CDR3 coding sequence is TGTGCCAGCAGCTTAGGAGGACTTCGCAATCAGCCCCAGCATTTT.

This clonotype was counted only a few times. The junction shows a germline mismatch at one end, possibly a read error. This chain connects TRBV7-7 to TRBJ2-2; TRBD1 aligns across 12 bases. Per the germline V gene, CDR1 is SSHAT and CDR2 is FNYEAQ (reference sequence). This CDR3 is built from 17 residues. In DNA form, the CDR3 reads TGTGCTAGCAGCTCTCCGGGACAGGGGGCTGACACCGGGGAGCTGTTTTTT. It codes for CASSSPGQGADTGELFF. Variable domain in full (rest from reference TRBV7-7 and TRBJ2-2): GAGVSQSPRYKVTKRGQDVTLRCDPISSHATLYWYQQALGQGPEFLTYFNYEAQPDKSGLPSDRFSAERPEGSISTLTIQRTEQRDSAMYRCASSSPGQGADTGELFFGEGSRLTVL.

This chain connects TRBV7-9 to TRBJ1-1; 7 nucleotides align to TRBD1. This CDR3 has 15 residues. CDR1 is SEHNR and CDR2 is FQNEAQ in the germline V gene (reference sequence). The trim removed 2 bases at V and 2 bases at J, leaving 5 bases unmatched. CDR3 loop: CASSLQGGPNTEAFF. The CDR3 DNA is TGTGCCAGCAGCTTACAGGGGGGGCCAAACACTGAAGCTTTCTTT.

This clonotype was detected a few times. The chain combines TRBV4-1 with TRBJ2-7, with a weak D call TRBD1 (6 bases). The CDR3 runs 14 residues. Between the trimmed V and J ends, which lost 4 bases and 4 bases, there was a span of 14 bases. The germline V gene has CDR1 MGHRA and CDR2 YSYEKL. The CDR3 sequence: CASSPQTGSYEQYF. The CDR3 region has the DNA TGCGCCAGCAGCCCCCAGACAGGATCATACGAGCAGTACTTC.

The chain uses TRBV11-3 and TRBJ2-3, with D possibly TRBD1 on 6 matching bases. Trimming left V 4 bases short and J 2 bases short, with 10 bases between. CDR3 size: 14 residues. The germline CDR1 and CDR2 sequences are SGHNT and YENEEA. The CDR3 reads CASSSGAFTDTQYF. In DNA form, the CDR3 reads TGTGCCAGCAGCTCAGGGGCATTCACAGATACGCAGTATTTT.

This clonotype was picked up a small number of times. This rearrangement joins TRBV12-3 or TRBV12-4 to TRBJ2-3, with D hard to call. V was clipped by 6 bases and J by 1 base, with 8 bases between them. This CDR3 is 13 amino acids long. CDR3 in DNA: TGTGCCAGCAGAGTGATACGCACAGATACGCAGTATTTT. Protein sequence: CASRVIRTDTQYF.

The CDR3 region is CASSNRGANYGYTF. The CDR3 region has the DNA TGTGCCAGCAGTAACAGGGGAGCTAACTATGGCTACACCTTC. The chain combines TRBV7-6 with TRBJ1-2, with 7 bases that match TRBD1. The CDR3 consists of 14 residues. Germline CDR1 is SGHVS and CDR2 is FNYEAQ. The V segment lost 6 bases and the J segment 0 bases; nucleotides outside the gene matches: 4.

This clonotype has just a few counts. V is TRBV5-6 and J is TRBJ2-1; possibly TRBD1 for D (6 bases). The germline V gene has CDR1 SGHDT and CDR2 YYEEEE. Trimming pared 2 bases from V and 12 bases from J, leaving 15 bases between. The CDR3 loop spans 13 amino acids. Here the CDR3 DNA reads TGTGCCAGCAGCTTTGGGGGCCCTGGGTGGCAGTTCTTC. This codes for CASSFGGPGWQFF.

Comments on this clonotype: A much larger clone is a single base away; this may be a read error. No conserved phenylalanine or tryptophan ends this CDR3, so it is likely a read error. This chain joins TRBV7-2 and TRBJ1-3; the match to TRBD1 covers 7 bases. CDR1 is SGHTA, CDR2 FQGNSA, per germline. This CDR3 is 19 amino acids long. Trimming at V came to 3 bases and at J to 3 bases, leaving 17 bases not matched to a gene. The CDR3 DNA reads TGTGCCAGCAGCTTTCCCCAGTCCCCCACAGGGGTAGATGGAAACACCATATATCTT. As protein: CASSFPQSPTGVDGNTIYL.

This clonotype was picked up a small number of times. This chain links TRBV12-3 or TRBV12-4 with TRBJ2-6, with TRBD1 matching 8 bases. The CDR3 has 17 residues. V dropped 7 bases and J dropped 1; count of bases not matched to a gene: 9. In nucleotides, the CDR3 is TGTGCCAGCAAATCGGACAGGGACCTATCTGGGGCCAACGTCCTGACTTTC. This codes for CASKSDRDLSGANVLTF.

The V and J genes are TRBV5-4 and TRBJ1-2, with 8 bases lining up with TRBD1. The germline V gene has CDR1 SGHNT and CDR2 YYREEE (reference sequence). The CDR3 is 15 amino acids. Trimming cost V 3 bases and J 4 bases; bases outside gene matches: 8. CDR3: CASSSGQGRAYGYTF. CDR3 DNA: TGTGCCAGCAGCTCTGGACAGGGTCGAGCCTATGGCTACACCTTC.

Here the CDR3 reads CSARDLRVPHEQFF. CDR3 sequence (DNA): TGCAGTGCTAGAGATCTAAGAGTACCCCATGAGCAGTTCTTC. The gene calls are TRBV20-1 and TRBJ2-1, with unresolved D. Trimming pared 0 bases from V and 8 bases from J, leaving 14 bases between. CDR1 and CDR2 (germline): DFQATT, SNEGSKA (reference sequence). This CDR3 region has 14 residues.

To note about this clonotype: One end of the junction varies from germline; a read error may be responsible. The chain joins TRBV6-5 to TRBJ1-2, with D possibly TRBD1 on 6 matching bases. The CDR3 spans 13 residues. Germline-derived CDR1 and CDR2 are MNHEY and SVGAGI. DNA for the CDR3: TGTGCCCGCAGTTTCGATGGGGGCCATGGCTACACCTTC. Residues: CARSFDGGHGYTF.

This clonotype was seen many times. The genes are TRBV6-6 and TRBJ1-4; 9 positions agree with TRBD1. This CDR3 comprises 20 residues. J gave up 10 bases and V 5 bases, and 26 bases lay outside the gene matches. Germline CDR1 reads MNHNY; CDR2 reads SVGAGI (reference sequence). CDR3 DNA: TGTGCCAGCAGTCGAAAGCGACAGGGGGTATCCGATTTGACGGGTGGAAAACTGTTTTTT. It encodes CASSRKRQGVSDLTGGKLFF.

The rearrangement joins TRBV28 to TRBJ2-1, with 12 bases lining up with TRBD2. Germline CDR1 is MDHEN and CDR2 is SYDVKM. The CDR3 extends over 16 amino acids. With V trimmed by 1 base and J by 8 bases, 6 bases remained unmatched. This chain's CDR3 is CASSLYASGGVDEQFF. As DNA, the CDR3 is TGTGCCAGCAGTTTATATGCTAGCGGGGGGGTCGATGAGCAGTTCTTC.

The J gene is TRBJ1-4, the V gene TRBV2; no clear D. Trimming stripped 6 bases from V and 4 bases from J, with 9 bases between. CDR3 length equals 13 residues. Germline V lookup: CDR1 SNHLY, CDR2 FYNNEI. CDR3 bases: TGTGCCAGCAGAGGGAGGTTTAATGAAAAACTGTTTTTT. It encodes CASRGRFNEKLFF.

This clonotype was seen ten or more times. V usage is TRBV7-9 and J usage is TRBJ2-1; D is unclear. Germline V lookup: CDR1 SEHNR, CDR2 FQNEAQ (reference sequence). This CDR3 is built from 15 residues. V was pared by 3 bases and J by 6 bases, with 15 bases between. Here the CDR3 reads CASSFPGTVGNEQFF. CDR3 DNA: TGTGCCAGCAGCTTCCCGGGTACAGTGGGCAATGAGCAGTTCTTC.

The genes are TRBV12-3 or TRBV12-4 and TRBJ2-7; D could derive from TRBD1 or TRBD2 (6 bases each). Trimming shortened V by 6 bases and J by 2 bases, and 11 bases separated the two germline ends. The CDR3 length is 13 residues. CDR3 nucleotide sequence: TGTGCCAGCAGCCCCGGGGGCCCCTACGAGCAGTACGTC. Residues: CASSPGGPYEQYV.